A selection of T cell receptor beta chains follows, all from one sample in a study of T cell responses to AZD1222 COVID-19 vaccine. Measured with immunoSEQ multiplex PCR; TCRdb has only the in-frame clones, and not every one. This table has over 150,000 clones, around 90% appearing once. The specimen was peripheral blood, collected on day 0 of AZD1222 vaccination. Source of these receptors: an adult in good health. The CDR3 runs from the conserved cysteine through the conserved F or W. D genes are given only for firm matches. The size of a clone is reported for some rows only, either as once, few or many, or as a class for expanded clones.

D: NA; size: NA; V: TRBV28; J: TRBJ2-5; DNA: TGTGCCAGCAGTTTACCAAGTACAGAGACCCAGTACTTC; CDR3: CASSLPSTETQYF
D: NA; size: NA; V: TRBV5-6; J: TRBJ1-2; DNA: TGTGCCAGCAACCCAACAGGGCGCTGGGATGGCTACACCTTC; CDR3: CASNPTGRWDGYTF
D: NA; size: few; V: TRBV28; J: TRBJ2-7; DNA: TGTGCCAGCAGTTTCAGTCGGCCAGGAACTCGCTCCTACGAGCAGTACTTC; CDR3: CASSFSRPGTRSYEQYF
D: TRBD1; size: few; V: TRBV7-9; J: TRBJ1-2; DNA: TGTGCCAGCAGCTTAGGGACAGGGAACTATGGCTACACCTTC; CDR3: CASSLGTGNYGYTF
D: NA; size: NA; V: TRBV5-8; J: TRBJ1-5; DNA: TGTGCCAGCGAGGGGGACGGGCCCCAGCATTTT; CDR3: CASEGDGPQHF
D: NA; size: NA; V: TRBV6-5; J: TRBJ1-1; DNA: TGTGCCAGCAGTTACTCCCGCAGGGTGTTGAACACTGAAGCTTTCTTT; CDR3: CASSYSRRVLNTEAFF
D: NA; size: once; V: TRBV6-5; J: TRBJ1-1; DNA: TGTGCCAGCAGTTACTTACGGGGAGGCGGGGTAGGAGCTTTCTTT; CDR3: CASSYLRGGGVGAFF
D: NA; size: NA; V: TRBV28; J: TRBJ2-5; DNA: TGTGCCAGCAGTTTACCGGGCCGTTGGGAGACCCAGTACTTC; CDR3: CASSLPGRWETQYF
D: NA; size: NA; V: TRBV6-5; J: TRBJ1-1; DNA: TGTGCCAGCAGCCTACTAAGGAGGGACACTGAAGCTTTCTTT; CDR3: CASSLLRRDTEAFF
D: NA; size: NA; V: TRBV7-9; J: TRBJ1-2; DNA: TGTGCCAGCAGCTTAGATTTCTCGCTTGACCACACCTTC; CDR3: CASSLDFSLDHTF
D: TRBD1; size: few; V: TRBV28; J: TRBJ1-2; DNA: TGTGCCAGCAGTTTCGAACAGGGGGCAGGCTATGGCTACACCTTC; CDR3: CASSFEQGAGYGYTF
D: NA; size: once; V: TRBV7-9; J: TRBJ2-1; DNA: TGTGCCAGCAGCTCCCACGGAGGGGCGGAATACAATGAGCAGTTCTTC; CDR3: CASSSHGGAEYNEQFF
D: NA; size: few; V: TRBV28; J: TRBJ2-7; DNA: TGTGCCAGCAGTTTGTACACAGCAGGGGGGTTGGGCGAGCAGTACTTC; CDR3: CASSLYTAGGLGEQYF
D: NA; size: NA; V: TRBV5-1; J: TRBJ1-5; DNA: TGCGCCAGCAGCCCGGAGGGAAATCAGCCCCAGCATTTT; CDR3: CASSPEGNQPQHF
D: TRBD2; size: NA; V: TRBV11-2; J: TRBJ2-7; DNA: TGTGCCAGCAGCTTAACTAGCGGGAACTCCTACGAGCAGTACTTC; CDR3: CASSLTSGNSYEQYF
D: NA; size: NA; V: TRBV2; J: TRBJ2-3; DNA: TGTGCCAGCGGGACGTCTCGGGGAGATACGCAGTATTTT; CDR3: CASGTSRGDTQYF
D: TRBD2; size: NA; V: TRBV27; J: TRBJ2-1; DNA: TGTGCCAGCAGTTGGGGCCTAGCGGGAGTGCAGTTCTTC; CDR3: CASSWGLAGVQFF
D: TRBD1; size: NA; V: TRBV19; J: TRBJ1-1; DNA: TGTGCCAGTCTGCCCTGGTCCGGGACAGGGGAGTCTGTGAACACTGAAGCTTTCTTT; CDR3: CASLPWSGTGESVNTEAFF
D: NA; size: once; V: TRBV24-1; J: TRBJ1-3; DNA: TGTGCCACCAGTGAGCTTTTAAACACCATATATTTT; CDR3: CATSELLNTIYF
D: TRBD2; size: NA; V: TRBV2; J: TRBJ2-1; DNA: TGTGCCAGCAGTGGACTAGCGGGGGTTTACAATGAGCAGTTCTTC; CDR3: CASSGLAGVYNEQFF
D: NA; size: few; V: TRBV2; J: TRBJ1-5; DNA: TGTGCCAGTTCTAAAGATGGTGGCAATCAGCCCCAGCATTTT; CDR3: CASSKDGGNQPQHF
D: NA; size: NA; V: TRBV5-1; J: TRBJ2-7; DNA: TGCGCCAGCAGCCGGGGAGTTACAGCCTACGAGCAGTACTTC; CDR3: CASSRGVTAYEQYF
D: NA; size: NA; V: TRBV27; J: TRBJ1-2; DNA: TGTGCCAGCAGTTTATCCGTCTGGTCTAATGGCTACACCTTC; CDR3: CASSLSVWSNGYTF
D: NA; size: once; V: TRBV20-1; J: TRBJ1-2; DNA: TGCAGCAGGGGTGGCTATGGCTACACCTTC; CDR3: CSRGGYGYTF
D: TRBD2; size: NA; V: TRBV5-1; J: TRBJ2-7; DNA: TGCGCCAGCAGCTTGAGGGAGGGCGAGCAGTACTTC; CDR3: CASSLREGEQYF
D: NA; size: NA; V: TRBV14; J: TRBJ2-7; DNA: TGTGCCAGCAGCCACATCCCCTTGTACGAGCAGTACTTC; CDR3: CASSHIPLYEQYF
D: NA; size: NA; V: TRBV6-1; J: TRBJ1-2; DNA: TGTGCCAGCAGTGACCCGAGACAGGCTTCTAACTATGGCTACACCTTC; CDR3: CASSDPRQASNYGYTF
D: NA; size: NA; V: TRBV2; J: TRBJ1-4; DNA: TGTGCCAGCAGTGTCGACGCCGTGACAGAAAAACTGTTTTTT; CDR3: CASSVDAVTEKLFF
D: TRBD1; size: NA; V: TRBV2; J: TRBJ1-1; DNA: TGTGCCAGCAGTAGGGAAGCAGGGGGCACTGAAGCTTTCTTT; CDR3: CASSREAGGTEAFF
D: NA; size: NA; V: TRBV7-8; J: TRBJ1-6; DNA: TGTGCCAGCAGCTTAGTAGGAGCCCAACTTAATTCACCCCTCCACTTT; CDR3: CASSLVGAQLNSPLHF
D: NA; size: NA; V: TRBV5-1; J: TRBJ2-3; DNA: TGCGCCAGCAGCCCTGGGGTGGCCACGGATACGCAGTATTTT; CDR3: CASSPGVATDTQYF
D: NA; size: few; V: TRBV6-5; J: TRBJ1-1; DNA: TGTGCCAGTCTGACCAGGGGGAACACTGAAGCTTTCTTT; CDR3: CASLTRGNTEAFF
D: NA; size: NA; V: TRBV11-2; J: TRBJ2-5; DNA: TGTGCCAGCAGCTTCAGCGTCCAAGAGACCCAGTACTTC; CDR3: CASSFSVQETQYF
D: TRBD1; size: once; V: TRBV6-5; J: TRBJ2-7; DNA: TGTGCCAGCAGATTATCTAGGGACAGAACCTACGAGCAGTACTTC; CDR3: CASRLSRDRTYEQYF
D: NA; size: NA; V: TRBV30; J: TRBJ1-5; DNA: TGTGCCTGGAGTGCGGGTCGGGATCAGCCCCAGCATTTT; CDR3: CAWSAGRDQPQHF
D: NA; size: few; V: TRBV5-1; J: TRBJ1-2; DNA: TGCGCCAGCAGCTTGGAGGGGGACTATGGCTACACCTTC; CDR3: CASSLEGDYGYTF
D: NA; size: NA; V: TRBV18; J: TRBJ1-6; DNA: TGTGCCAGCTCACCGCAAAAGGGTGATCACTCCTATAATTCACCCCTCCACTTT; CDR3: CASSPQKGDHSYNSPLHF
D: TRBD1; size: NA; V: TRBV6-5; J: TRBJ1-2; DNA: TGTGCCAGCAGTCCGACAGGGGAGGATGGCTACACCTTC; CDR3: CASSPTGEDGYTF
D: NA; size: NA; V: TRBV28; J: TRBJ1-1; DNA: TGTGCCAGCAGCCCAGGGTTCATGAGTGAAGCTTTCTTT; CDR3: CASSPGFMSEAFF
D: NA; size: NA; V: TRBV11-3; J: TRBJ2-1; DNA: TGTGCCAGCAGCGCCGACGGGGCCTACTACAATGAGCAGTTCTTC; CDR3: CASSADGAYYNEQFF
D: TRBD1; size: NA; V: TRBV6-6; J: TRBJ1-1; DNA: TGTGCCAGCAGTCAGCCAGGACAGGGGTCTGAAGCTTTCTTT; CDR3: CASSQPGQGSEAFF
D: TRBD2; size: NA; V: TRBV25-1; J: TRBJ2-7; DNA: TGTGCCAGCAGTGGGAAGGGGAGGGGCTACGAGCAGTACTTC; CDR3: CASSGKGRGYEQYF
D: TRBD2; size: NA; V: TRBV3-1/TRBV3-2; J: TRBJ2-5; DNA: TGTGCCAGCAGTAGGACTAGCGGGGACCCCAGGGAGACCCAGTACTTC; CDR3: CASSRTSGDPRETQYF
D: NA; size: NA; V: TRBV5-6; J: TRBJ1-4; DNA: TGTGCCAGCAGAAAACAGGCTTCGGGTGAAAAACTGTTTTTT; CDR3: CASRKQASGEKLFF
D: TRBD2; size: NA; V: TRBV10-1; J: TRBJ2-1; DNA: TGCGCCAGCAGTGAGTCGCGGACTAGCTCCTACAATGAGCAGTTCTTC; CDR3: CASSESRTSSYNEQFF
D: NA; size: NA; V: TRBV28; J: TRBJ2-5; DNA: TGTGCCAGCAGTTTCGGGCTGCCTTCCAGGCTGGGGGAGACCCAGTACTTC; CDR3: CASSFGLPSRLGETQYF
D: NA; size: few; V: TRBV2; J: TRBJ1-4; DNA: TGTGCCAGCAGTTTGACAGTTAATGAAAAACTGTTTTTT; CDR3: CASSLTVNEKLFF
D: NA; size: NA; V: TRBV19; J: TRBJ2-3; DNA: TGTGCCAGTAGTATAGCCACTAGTCCGCAGTATTTT; CDR3: CASSIATSPQYF
D: TRBD2; size: NA; V: TRBV5-1; J: TRBJ2-7; DNA: TGCGCCAGCAGCTTTACTAGCGGAAACTCCTACGAGCAGTACTTC; CDR3: CASSFTSGNSYEQYF
D: TRBD1; size: NA; V: TRBV9; J: TRBJ1-1; DNA: TGTGCCAGCAGCGTAGGACAGGGGAACACTGAAGCTTTCTTT; CDR3: CASSVGQGNTEAFF
D: NA; size: NA; V: TRBV28; J: TRBJ2-1; DNA: TGTGCCAGCAGTCCCACGAAGCTTGGCTCCTACAATGAGCAGTTCTTC; CDR3: CASSPTKLGSYNEQFF
D: TRBD2; size: NA; V: TRBV7-8; J: TRBJ2-1; DNA: TGTGCCAGCAGCTTATACGGAGCGGGAGGGAACAATGAGCAGTTCTTC; CDR3: CASSLYGAGGNNEQFF
D: NA; size: NA; V: TRBV18; J: TRBJ1-1; DNA: TGTGCCAGCTCACCAAACAGGGACACTGAAGCTTTCTTT; CDR3: CASSPNRDTEAFF